Listed here is a single T cell receptor beta chain. Its binding antigen is unknown. Base-call qualities are not available, and no considerably larger clone is one nucleotide away. What this sample's time point label stands for: peak reinfection, 3 to 8 weeks after reinfection detection. TCR sequencing was performed on the sorted cells directly ex vivo, without any in vitro expansion beforehand. The donors, who were people who inject drugs, were enrolled in the Montreal Acute Hepatitis C Cohort Study (HEPCO) in Canada. As controls, total naive CD8 T cells, sorted as viable CD3+ CD8+ CD45RO-, were obtained from a couple of donors at each of the three reinfection time points. Before sorting, cryopreserved peripheral blood mononuclear cells were thawed and CD8 T cells were purified from those thawed cells. The MACS CD8+ T cell Isolation Kit was used to enrich CD8 T cells by negative selection. Cells were sorted on a BD FACSAria II sorter running FACSDiva software, and FlowJo was used to analyze the data.

The protocol used for the library was the immunoSEQ multiplex PCR assay. Genomic DNA was extracted from sorted cells, and the TCR beta V, D and J regions were sequenced by Adaptive Biotechnologies' automated high-throughput method. CDR3 regions were amplified with a two-step, bias-controlled multiplex PCR. Amplified TCR beta libraries were sequenced on an Illumina instrument. As for how the authors treated the data: Demultiplexed reads were processed to lower amplification and sequencing bias, and the IMGT database was used to assign CDR3 sequences to gene families. ImmunoSEQ software version 2.0 was used to analyze repertoire data. Out-of-frame sequences and sequences with stop codons in the CDR3 were removed from clonotype lists. Clonotypes below 0.01% frequency were excluded because they corresponded to less than one cell. Richness was calculated by dividing observed richness by the number of input cells, and evenness was calculated by dividing Shannon entropy by the log of observed richness. Repertoire diversity and similarity between time points were quantified using Simpson diversity and Morisita-Horn overlap indices. Clonotypes were sorted into dominant (>1%), sub-dominant (0.5-0.99%), low abundance (0.1-0.49%) or lowest abundance (<0.1%) groups. A germline index was derived by subtracting total nucleotide additions from total CDR3 length and dividing the result by total CDR3 length. Sourced from immuneACCESS, this table was stored by TCRdb with only in-frame sequences that have V and J called. A share of the clones is absent; for the studies checked, an unresolved V gene accounts for under half, and the remainder has no known explanation. V, J and clone size are taken as reported in that table, and D and trimming were inferred from the DNA itself. The table for this sample lists fewer than 50,000 clones; 88% of them were counted only once. The ten largest clones capture approximately 1.2% of the sample.

The sample is drawn from a study of memory CD8 T cells in hepatitis C reinfection (dated by TCRdb to the late 2010s). Regarding the research as a whole: Of the five donors, three spontaneously resolved two consecutive HCV infections, and two cleared a primary infection but developed chronic infection after reinfection. HCV reinfection was defined by a positive HCV RNA test following two negative tests taken at least 60 days apart. Peak reinfection samples were collected 3 to 8 weeks after reinfection was detected. Across an HCV reinfection episode in about 5 donors, the study followed the TCR beta repertoire of virus-specific CD8 T cells over time. Between about 2008 and 2012, a handful of reinfection cases with stored pre-reinfection samples were identified. In the reinfection study, participants with a resolved prior HCV infection were followed up every 3 months. Previously published longitudinal data on tetramer+ CD8 T cell frequency were used to select the peak reinfection time point. General findings and caveats noted by the study authors: With only 4 to 6 donors, the study could not reach definitive conclusions about public clonotypes linked to secondary clearance.

The CDR3 holds 16 amino acids from the cysteine to the phenylalanine. Left in the record is the CDR3 DNA by itself, 48 bases read in frame from the first base. Based on the germline V gene, the CDR1 and CDR2 sequences are SGHAT and FQNNGV. At the junction V is shortened by 5 bases and J by 2 bases; bases outside the gene matches: 6. The source of this sequence is a man aged 18 to 30 with hepatitis C virus infection. The V gene is TRBV11-2 and the J gene is TRBJ2-3, with 11 bases in between that match TRBD1. The sample taken for sequencing was naive CD8+ T cells sorted from blood. The cell subset or site label corresponds to: total naive CD8+CD45RO- T cells. The nucleotides are TGTGCCAGCAGCCGGGGGACAGGGGGAGTCACAGATACGCAGTATTTT. The translation is CASSRGTGGVTDTQYF.